This passage covers 11 T cell receptor beta chains from one sample sequenced in a study of response to subunit inactivated influenza vaccine. One entry per CDR3 protein results from TCRdb running MiXCR on the RT-PCR reads. Among about 650,000 distinct CDR3 sequences, around 15% were seen once, and the ten largest hold around 7.6%. The specimen was PBMCs from blood, collected 14 to 15 days before vaccination. These receptors were obtained from a man between 50 and 59 years old who received an inactivated influenza vaccine.

This clonotype was counted ten times or more. The chain couples TRBV27 to TRBJ2-7; D is possibly TRBD1 or TRBD2 (6 bases each). From germline, CDR1 is MNHEY and CDR2 SMNVEV (reference sequence). The CDR3 covers 14 residues. The ends were cut back, 2 bases at V and 4 bases at J, with 12 bases in the middle. CDR3 sequence: CASSLRGRGYEQYF. The CDR3 nucleotides read TGTGCCAGCAGTTTACGGGGGCGAGGATACGAGCAGTACTTC.

This clonotype showed up just a few times. V is TRBV20-1 and J is TRBJ2-7, with D possibly called TRBD1 or TRBD2 (6 bases each). The germline CDR1 and CDR2 sequences are DFQATT and SNEGSKA (reference sequence). Trimming took off 1 base at V and 6 bases at J, with 16 bases between the two ends. CDR3 size: 14 residues. CDR3 region: CSARGGARSSEQYF. For the CDR3, the DNA is TGCAGTGCTAGAGGGGGGGCTAGAAGTTCCGAGCAGTACTTC.

This clonotype has a handful of counts. The rearrangement joins TRBV7-2 to TRBJ2-2; 11 bases are shared with TRBD2. With V trimmed by 0 bases and J by 5 bases, 5 bases remained unmatched. This CDR3 is built from 17 residues. Per the germline V gene, CDR1 is SGHTA and CDR2 is FQGNSA. This chain's CDR3 is CASSLASLAGGTGELFF. The CDR3 nucleotides are TGTGCCAGCAGCTTAGCTTCTCTAGCGGGGGGTACCGGGGAGCTGTTTTTT.

The rearrangement joins TRBV7-3 to TRBJ2-3; a weak D match, TRBD1 (6 bases). CDR3 length: 14 amino acids. V lost 4 bases, J lost 6 bases, and 14 bases lay in between. Germline V gene sequence: CDR1 SGHTA, CDR2 FQGTGA. CDR3 DNA: TGTGCCAGCAGCTCGGACAGCCTGGCGGATACGCAGTATTTT. Its protein is CASSSDSLADTQYF.

This clonotype was counted only a few times. V usage is TRBV12-3 or TRBV12-4 and J usage is TRBJ2-1, with D possibly TRBD2 on 6 matching bases. This CDR3 comprises 14 residues. Trimming removed 6 bases from V and 3 bases from J, with 12 bases in between. Written as DNA, the CDR3 is TGTGCCAGCAGCGAAGGAGGGAACTACAATGAGCAGTTCTTC. It encodes CASSEGGNYNEQFF.

The rearrangement joins TRBV20-1 to TRBJ2-7; no clear D. The CDR3 covers 12 residues. The V end was cut by 7 bases, the J end by 0 bases, with 10 bases between. The germline V gene encodes CDR1 DFQATT and CDR2 SNEGSKA (reference sequence). The CDR3 here is CSVSPSSYEQYF. The CDR3, as DNA: TGCAGTGTTTCACCCAGCTCCTACGAGCAGTACTTC.

The chain has TRBV18 and TRBJ2-1; possible D gene TRBD1, 5 bases. Trimming stripped 1 base from V and 10 bases from J, with 8 bases between. Germline V lookup: CDR1 KGHSH, CDR2 LQKENI. The CDR3 is 12 amino acids. The CDR3 protein is CASSPQGIEQFF. Written as DNA, the CDR3 is TGTGCCAGCTCACCACAGGGGATCGAGCAGTTCTTC.

This sequence joins TRBV5-1 and TRBJ2-7; no clear D gene. V was pared by 2 bases and J by 2 bases, with 11 bases between. In germline, CDR1 is SGHRS, CDR2 YFSETQ. The CDR3 has 14 residues. The CDR3 DNA sequence: TGCGCCAGCAGCTTAACAGAGCAAGCCTACGAGCAGTACTTC. Its protein product is CASSLTEQAYEQYF.

This clonotype was recorded once. The V and J genes are TRBV6-7 and TRBJ2-1, with D maybe TRBD2 (6 bases). TRBV6-7 is placed among ORFs of uncertain function. V was clipped by 1 base and J by 9 bases, with 19 bases between them. CDR3 length equals 16 residues. DNA of the CDR3: TGTGCCAGCAGTTACTTTACGGACACCCTGCGGGGTGAGCAGTTCTTC. It specifies CASSYFTDTLRGEQFF.

Many counts were recorded for this clonotype. The chain carries TRBV18 and TRBJ2-1; perhaps TRBD1 as D (6 bases). V lost 0 bases and J 8 bases, leaving 11 bases between the germline ends. The CDR3 extends over 14 amino acids. Germline assignment: CDR1 KGHSH and CDR2 LQKENI. The CDR3 bases are TGTGCCAGCTCACCACCACAGGGTTCGGATGAGCAGTTCTTC. Residues: CASSPPQGSDEQFF.

The gene calls are TRBV5-1 and TRBJ1-4; D unclear. In germline, CDR1 is SGHRS, CDR2 YFSETQ. The CDR3 has 14 residues. V was trimmed by 2 bases and J by 3 bases, leaving 8 bases between them. The CDR3 DNA follows: TGCGCCAGCAGCTTAACGTCACCTAATGAAAAACTGTTTTTT. Protein sequence: CASSLTSPNEKLFF.